This T cell receptor (beta chain) was identified in a study of blood T cell repertoires in COVID-19. Study information: Both acute and convalescent COVID-19 samples were obtained from the United States, Italy and Spain.

This CDR3 is built from 13 residues. Trimming left V 8 bases short and J 2 bases short, with 12 bases between. CDR1 is MNHEY, CDR2 SMNVEV, per germline (reference sequence). Per the original data handling: Amplification of reference gene primers was used by the study to estimate nucleated cell counts. Libraries were prepared by immunoSEQ multiplex PCR; TCRdb keeps only in-frame clonotypes and omits some of them. V and J calls and clone size come straight from that table; D and trimming were deduced from the DNA. The sample records around 270,000 clones, 84% being singletons. What was sequenced was peripheral blood. The TCR sequence derives from a woman aged 40 to 55 who had recovered from COVID-19. J is TRBJ1-1 and V is TRBV27; no reliable D call. The CDR3 coding sequence is TGTGCCAGCTCTCGGGAGGGCAACACTGAAGCTTTCTTT. It specifies CASSREGNTEAFF.